The next 19 T cell receptor beta chains were all read from a single sample in a study of tumor-infiltrating lymphocytes in primary liver carcinoma (dated by TCRdb to the late 2010s). TCRdb lists the instrument as Illumina HiSeq 2500. Using a constant-region primer and ProtoScript II reverse transcriptase, TCRbeta-specific cDNA was reverse-transcribed from about 0.45 ug total RNA. The TCRbeta libraries were prepared through three rounds of nested multiplex PCR following a slightly modified ARM-PCR procedure. The first two PCR rounds used multiplex TRBV1-TRBV30 forward primers with a Cbeta reverse primer, each for 10 cycles. In TCRdb, the public reads were trimmed at Q25 with fastp and aligned with MiXCR, with productive beta chains retained. Every entry covers one CDR3 protein and lists the most common genes and DNA from its rows. The sample table records more than 100,000 distinct CDR3 sequences; less than 75% of these occur just once. The ten largest clones capture over 8% of the sample.

Total RNA and DNA were co-extracted from around 18-30 mg of bulk tissue with the AllPrep DNA/RNA mini kit, without cell sorting. Source material: tumor-adjacent normal liver tissue. These receptor sequences come from a woman in her sixties or seventies with primary liver carcinoma and hepatitis B virus infection.

Concerning this clonotype itself: Germline and junction disagree at one end, which may indicate a read error. The rearrangement links TRBV11-2 to TRBJ2-5, with D perhaps being TRBD1 or TRBD2 (5 bases each). This CDR3 is built from 14 residues. Germline V gene data show CDR1 as SGHAT and CDR2 as FQNNGV. CDR3: CANRGRDPQETEYF. DNA of the CDR3: TGTGCCAACAGAGGTAGGGACCCCCAAGAGACCGAGTACTTC.

Notes on this clonotype: This may arise from a read error, as a much more abundant clone is one base away. The rearrangement uses TRBV30 and TRBJ1-2; 7 nucleotides line up with TRBD1. This CDR3 comprises 13 residues. The trim removed 5 bases at V and 4 bases at J, leaving 7 bases unmatched. The V gene's germline CDR1 is GTSNPN and CDR2 SVGIG (reference sequence). The CDR3 region has the DNA TGTGCCTGGTCCACCGGGACAGCCTATGGCTACACCTTC. It specifies CAWSTGTAYGYTF.

This clonotype came up once. The chain is built from TRBV12-3 or TRBV12-4 and TRBJ2-1, with 10 nucleotides matching TRBD2. The CDR3 extends over 18 amino acids. CDR3 in DNA: TGTGCTAACAGTTTGGAGCGGGAGGGCCGCCGATCCTACAATGAGCAGTTCTTC. The encoded protein is CANSLEREGRRSYNEQFF.

Concerning this clonotype itself: It may be a read error: a sequence one base away is much more abundant. V and J are TRBV7-9 and TRBJ2-3; 12 nucleotides line up with TRBD2. In germline, CDR1 is SEHNR, CDR2 FQNEAQ (reference sequence). CDR3 size: 20 residues. In nucleotides, the CDR3 is TGTGCCAACAGCTTATTTGAACTAGCGGGAGGCCGGTGGAAGACAGATACGCAGTATTTT. Its translation: CANSLFELAGGRWKTDTQYF.

About this clonotype: The missing conserved phenylalanine or tryptophan at the end of this CDR3 makes a read error likely. CDR3 sequence: CAINERGTNEKLFL. The CDR3 DNA reads as TGTGCCATCAATGAGCGGGGAACTAATGAAAAACTGTTTCTT. This chain uses TRBV10-3 with TRBJ1-4; D unresolved. Germline V CDR1 and CDR2: ENHRY, SYGVKD. This CDR3 has 14 amino acids.

Comments on this clonotype: The germline gene is not matched at one end of the junction; a read error may be the cause. The chain links TRBV11-2 to TRBJ2-6; TRBD1 is a possible D gene (5 bases). This CDR3 region has 14 residues. Germline CDR1 and CDR2: SGHAT and FQNNGV. In nucleotides, the CDR3 is TGTGTCAGCAGCCTCGAGTATGGGGCCAAGGTCCTGACTTTC. This translates into CVSSLEYGAKVLTF.

In the case of this clonotype: An end of the junction differs from the germline gene, which may be a read error. The rearrangement uses TRBV29-1 and TRBJ2-7; no firm D call. The CDR3 has 13 residues. CDR1 SQVTM and CDR2 ANQGSEA come from the germline V gene. CDR3: CSVVHGYSYEQYF. For the CDR3, the DNA is TGCAGCGTCGTACATGGGTACTCCTATGAGCAGTACTTC.

In regard to this clonotype: A much larger clonotype is one base distant, so this may be a read error. V usage is TRBV5-1 and J usage is TRBJ2-3, with 12 bases identical to TRBD2. With V trimmed by 4 bases and J by 4 bases, 7 bases remained unmatched. Germline-derived CDR1 and CDR2 are SGHRS and YFSETQ. The CDR3 is made up of 16 amino acids. CDR3 nucleotides: TGCGCCAGCAGCACCACGACTAGCGGGAGCGCAGATACGCAGTATTTT. Translation: CASSTTTSGSADTQYF.

This clonotype has a count of ten or more. The chain uses TRBV12-3 or TRBV12-4 and TRBJ2-1; 10 nucleotides agree with TRBD2. Trimming cost V 3 bases and J 7 bases; bases outside gene matches: 6. The CDR3 is 15 residues long. The CDR3, as DNA: TGTGCCAGCAGTTTTTTAGCGGGAGGTAGTAATGAGCAGTTCTTC. Protein product: CASSFLAGGSNEQFF.

Sample share makes this clonotype medium-sized. The V and J genes are TRBV11-2 and TRBJ2-7, with 7 bases matching TRBD2. The CDR3 runs 16 residues. V lost 5 bases to trimming and J lost 2 bases; unmatched junction nucleotides: 12. CDR1 is SGHAT and CDR2 is FQNNGV in the germline V gene. The CDR3, as DNA: TGTGCCAGCAGCCATTTAAGCGGGAAAGGGGCCTACGAGCAGTACTTC. The encoded protein is CASSHLSGKGAYEQYF.

Turning to this clonotype: A much larger clone sits a single nucleotide away, making a read error possible. This chain links TRBV7-9 with TRBJ2-7; the D gene is possibly TRBD2 (7 bases). This CDR3 has 14 amino acids. The V end was cut by 6 bases, the J end by 6 bases, with 18 bases between. Germline assignment: CDR1 SEHNR and CDR2 FQNEAQ (reference sequence). As DNA, the CDR3 is TGTGCCAGCAGTTTGTATGGCGGGGGCGTCGAGCAGTACTTC. Translation gives CASSLYGGGVEQYF.

Turning to this clonotype: A much larger clone differs by one base, so this may be a read error. V and J are TRBV5-1 and TRBJ2-1; no clear D. Germline values: CDR1 SGHRS, CDR2 YFSETQ. V was trimmed by 2 bases and J by 7 bases, leaving 16 bases between them. This CDR3 region has 15 residues. CDR3 nucleotides: TGCGCCAGCAGCTTCCTAACGGGTAGAACAAATGAGCAGTTCTTC. Translated: CASSFLTGRTNEQFF.

As regards this clonotype: Without the conserved terminal phenylalanine or tryptophan, this CDR3 likely stems from a read error. It is unclear where the CDR3 begins or ends on the DNA, so no DNA is shown, and the CDR3 is as TCRdb lists it. The chain is built from TRBV11-2 and TRBJ2-1. Germline lookup yields CDR1 SGHAT and CDR2 FQNNGV. The CDR3 region is 15 residues in length, termini included. The CDR3 sequence is CASSYTKSSYTEQLI.

A remark on this clonotype: A much larger clone sits a single nucleotide away, making a read error possible. The chain combines TRBV29-1 with TRBJ2-4, with 8 bases aligning to TRBD1. CDR3 length equals 12 residues. Looked up from germline, CDR1 is SQVTM and CDR2 is ANQGSEA. The CDR3 coding sequence is TGCAGCGTGCGGACAGGGTCATACATTCGGTACTTC. Its translation is CSVRTGSYIRYF.

As concerns this clonotype: One end of the junction does not line up with germline, which may come from a read error. The gene calls are TRBV6-5 and TRBJ2-5, with D tentatively TRBD2 (6 bases). This CDR3 comprises 15 residues. Germline V gene data show CDR1 as MNHEY and CDR2 as SVGAGI. CDR3 sequence: CAGSNSAGGTETQYF. Here the CDR3 DNA reads TGTGCCGGCAGTAACAGTGCTGGGGGGACCGAGACCCAGTACTTC.

In this sample, this clonotype turned up many times. V is TRBV14 and J is TRBJ2-3, with TRBD1 as a possible D gene (5 bases). CDR1 is SGHDN, CDR2 FVKESK, per germline. Trimming removed 3 bases from V and 2 bases from J, with 12 bases in between. The CDR3 is 15 amino acids. CDR3 sequence (DNA): TGTGCCAGCAGCCACAAGGGGTTCGTCACAGATACGCAGTATTTT. This gives the protein CASSHKGFVTDTQYF. The full variable domain, in which reference TRBV14 and TRBJ2-3 provide the parts outside the CDR3, is EAGVTQFPSHSVIEKGQTVTLRCDPISGHDNLYWYRRVMGKEIKFLLHFVKESKQDESGMPNNRFLAERTGGTYSTLKVQPAELEDSGVYFCASSHKGFVTDTQYFGPGTRLTVL.

Worth noting for this clonotype: In this CDR3 the conserved last residue, phenylalanine or tryptophan, is missing, so a read error is likely. The V gene is TRBV11-2, the J gene TRBJ2-1, with 9 bases matching TRBD2. Germline V gene sequence: CDR1 SGHAT, CDR2 FQNNGV. This CDR3 spans 15 amino acids. The CDR3 loop reads CASSLLAGDNNEQFL. As DNA, the CDR3 is TGTGCCAGCAGCCTTTTAGCGGGAGATAACAATGAACAGTTCCTC.

This clonotype was seen only once. This may arise from a read error, as a much more abundant clone is one base away. The chain carries TRBV28 and TRBJ2-5; 14 nucleotides line up with TRBD2. CDR1 is MDHEN and CDR2 is SYDVKM in the germline V gene. The CDR3 has 13 amino acids. The DNA of the CDR3 is TGTGCCAGCAGTCACGGGACTAGCGGGAGTCAGTGCTTC. Translation: CASSHGTSGSQCF.

J is TRBJ1-1 and V is TRBV11-2; TRBD1 might be the D (6 bases). This CDR3 is 15 amino acids long. Trimming removed 5 bases at V and 0 bases at J, with 13 bases between. Germline CDR1 SGHAT, CDR2 FQNNGV. The chain's CDR3 is CASSPAYRVNTEAFF. CDR3 sequence (DNA): TGTGCCAGCAGCCCAGCATACAGGGTGAACACTGAAGCTTTCTTT.